Below are 19 T cell receptor beta chains sequenced from a single sample in a study of T cell repertoires in cytomegalovirus infection. MiXCR, applied by TCRdb to the reads, yields one record per CDR3 protein. The table shows more than 250,000 distinct CDR3 sequences, with 20% to 25% occurring only once. Their antigens are not known. Specimen: cultured PBMCs, collected from culture after CMV antigen stimulation. Receptor source: a human donor in good health (CMV status not recorded). Some clones in this sample may be carry-over from other donors' samples.

This chain uses TRBV28 with TRBJ2-7; D is perhaps TRBD1 (6 bases). Germline values: CDR1 MDHEN, CDR2 SYDVKM. The CDR3 has 12 residues. The germline V and J ends were trimmed by 3 bases and 9 bases, with 12 bases remaining between them. In DNA form, the CDR3 reads TGTGCCAGCAGTTTCAGGGGCGCCGGGCAGTACGTC. It encodes CASSFRGAGQYV.

This chain joins TRBV7-4 and TRBJ1-1; D not certain. From germline, CDR1 is SGHVT and CDR2 SQSDAQ. The germline V and J ends were trimmed by 5 bases and 6 bases, with 10 bases remaining between them. This CDR3 contains 12 residues. The CDR3 spells CASSVDTAEAFF. The CDR3 coding sequence is TGTGCCAGCAGCGTCGACACGGCTGAAGCTTTCTTT. The full variable domain, completed using reference TRBV7-4 and TRBJ1-1, is GAGVSQSPRYKVAKRGRDVALRCDSISGHVTLYWYRQTLGQGSEVLTYSQSDAQRDKSGRPSGRFSAERPERSVSTLKIQRTEQGDSAVYLCASSVDTAEAFFGQGTRLTVV.

Details on this clonotype: With a much larger clone just one base away, this may be a read error. The chain recombines TRBV24-1 with TRBJ1-2; 7 nucleotides agree with TRBD1. The CDR3 consists of 15 residues. Germline V gives CDR1 KGHDR, CDR2 SFDVKD. Germline trimming cut 0 bases from V and 4 bases from J; bases unmatched to any gene: 4. This CDR3 reads CATSDLSTGVYGYTF. The CDR3 DNA reads TGTGCCACCAGTGATTTGTCTACAGGGGTCTATGGCTACACCTTC.

A few counts support this clonotype. The V and J genes are TRBV10-3 and TRBJ2-1; perhaps D is TRBD1 or TRBD2 (5 bases each). The germline V gene encodes CDR1 ENHRY and CDR2 SYGVKD. The ends were cut back, 10 bases at V and 5 bases at J, with 15 bases in the middle. The CDR3 length is 13 residues. The chain's CDR3 is CATGPSRDNEQFF. CDR3 nucleotide sequence: TGTGCCACAGGGCCTAGCAGGGACAATGAGCAGTTCTTC.

This chain links TRBV5-4 with TRBJ2-3; 7 bases align to TRBD2. Germline V CDR1 and CDR2: SGHNT, YYREEE (reference sequence). V shed 4 bases, J shed 5 bases, and the junction held 7 bases outside the gene matches. This CDR3 region has 14 residues. The CDR3 coding sequence is TGTGCCAGCAGCCAAGGACTAGTTGGAGATACGCAGTATTTT. Amino acids: CASSQGLVGDTQYF. Full variable domain (missing parts from reference TRBV5-4 and TRBJ2-3): ETGVTQSPTHLIKTRGQQVTLRCSSQSGHNTVSWYQQALGQGPQFIFQYYREEENGRGNFPPRFSGLQFPNYSSELNVNALELDDSALYLCASSQGLVGDTQYFGPGTRLTVL.

The V gene is TRBV14, the J gene TRBJ2-7; D is uncertain. The CDR3 runs 13 residues. Trimming took off 4 bases at V and 7 bases at J, with 14 bases between the two ends. Germline V gene lookup returns CDR1 SGHDN and CDR2 FVKESK. The DNA of the CDR3 is TGTGCCAGCAGCCGCTACCTCGAGGAGGAGCAGTACTTC. Translation gives CASSRYLEEEQYF.

The V and J genes are TRBV7-2 and TRBJ2-1; 7 nucleotides agree with TRBD2. CDR1 SGHTA and CDR2 FQGNSA come from the germline V gene. There are 15 residues in the CDR3. Germline trimming cut 1 base from V and 9 bases from J; bases unmatched to any gene: 9. CDR3 sequence reads: CASSLGSGGGREQFF. As DNA, the CDR3 is TGTGCCAGCAGCTTAGGGTCGGGAGGAGGGCGTGAGCAGTTCTTC.

This chain links TRBV7-9 with TRBJ2-3, with 7 bases that match TRBD2. This CDR3 has 17 amino acids. The germline CDR1 and CDR2 sequences are SEHNR and FQNEAQ (reference sequence). Losses at the gene ends were 0 bases for V and 6 bases for J; bases not matched to a gene: 12. The DNA for the CDR3 is TGTGCCAGCAGCTTAGCGGGAGGGCCCTACTCCGAGGATACGCAGTATTTT. This sequence encodes CASSLAGGPYSEDTQYF.

V is TRBV20-1 and J is TRBJ2-5, with D tentatively TRBD1 or TRBD2 (5 bases each). The CDR3 length is 13 residues. The V gene's germline CDR1 is DFQATT and CDR2 SNEGSKA (reference sequence). V lost 6 bases, J lost 4 bases, and 15 bases lay in between. The CDR3 here is CSASRDPRETQYF. The CDR3 nucleotides read TGCAGTGCAAGCCGGGACCCCCGAGAGACCCAGTACTTC.

This clonotype showed up just a few times. V and J are TRBV14 and TRBJ1-1; TRBD1 might be the D (5 bases). Germline CDR1 and CDR2: SGHDN and FVKESK. The CDR3 is 13 residues long. V lost 1 base and J 6 bases, leaving 9 bases between the germline ends. The CDR3 DNA is TGTGCCAGCAGCCAAGCCCGGGGCGCTGAAGCTTTCTTT. As protein: CASSQARGAEAFF.

The chain uses TRBV4-3 and TRBJ2-3; 10 nucleotides agree with TRBD2. The CDR3 has 17 amino acids. J was trimmed by 4 bases and V by 0 bases; bases with no gene match: 7. From germline, CDR1 is LGHNA and CDR2 YSLEER. The CDR3 sequence is CASSQDPSGRSADTQYF. CDR3 DNA: TGCGCCAGCAGCCAAGATCCTAGCGGGAGATCCGCAGATACGCAGTATTTT.

The V call is TRBV30, the J call TRBJ2-5; no firm D call. The CDR3 runs to 15 residues. V was trimmed by 0 bases and J by 5 bases, leaving 16 bases between them. CDR1 and CDR2 (germline): GTSNPN, SVGIG (reference sequence). CDR3 nucleotides: TGTGCCTGGAGTGTCTGGCAGCCACAACAGGAGACCCAGTACTTC. This sequence encodes CAWSVWQPQQETQYF.

This clonotype came up a few times. This CDR3 is CASSLGDRVNEQYF. The CDR3 nucleotides read TGTGCCAGCAGCTTAGGGGACAGGGTTAACGAGCAGTACTTC. The chain joins TRBV7-3 to TRBJ2-7, with 9 bases lining up with TRBD1. The CDR3 has 14 residues. With V trimmed by 2 bases and J by 5 bases, 4 bases remained unmatched. CDR1 and CDR2 from the germline V gene are SGHTA and FQGTGA.

The chain couples TRBV4-2 to TRBJ1-1; D unclear. CDR1 LGHNA and CDR2 YNFKEQ come from the germline V gene. This CDR3 spans 14 amino acids. Trimming shortened V by 4 bases and J by 5 bases, and 14 bases separated the two germline ends. CDR3 sequence (DNA): TGTGCCAGCAGCCTCGGTCGGGTTGAGACTGAAGCTTTCTTT. It is translated as CASSLGRVETEAFF.

Only a few counts were recorded for this clonotype. This chain links TRBV12-3 or TRBV12-4 with TRBJ1-5, with a tentative D call TRBD1 (5 bases). The CDR3 extends over 11 amino acids. V lost 2 bases, J lost 10 bases, and 6 bases lay in between. CDR3 sequence (DNA): TGTGCCAGCAGTTTAAGGGGTCCCCAGCATTTT. Its translation is CASSLRGPQHF.

This clonotype was counted many times. The CDR3 sequence is CASSIGLSSYNEQFF. The CDR3 DNA sequence: TGTGCCAGCAGCATAGGCCTGAGCTCCTACAATGAGCAGTTCTTC. V and J are TRBV7-2 and TRBJ2-1, with no clear D. The CDR3 consists of 15 residues. Trimming took off 5 bases at V and 0 bases at J, with 11 bases between the two ends. Germline values: CDR1 SGHTA, CDR2 FQGNSA.

This clonotype has only one observation. This chain uses TRBV29-1 with TRBJ1-2; possible D gene TRBD1, 5 bases. Germline CDR1 SQVTM, CDR2 ANQGSEA. CDR3 size: 11 residues. Trimming cost V 7 bases and J 8 bases, with 14 bases left between them. The CDR3 here is CSGKDTSGYTF. CDR3 nucleotide sequence: TGCAGCGGGAAGGACACGTCAGGCTACACCTTC.

The chain links TRBV2 to TRBJ2-3, with TRBD2 as a possible D gene (6 bases). Per the germline V gene, CDR1 is SNHLY and CDR2 is FYNNEI. There are 13 residues in the CDR3. The V end was cut by 4 bases, the J end by 5 bases, with 10 bases between. The CDR3 region is CASSGGSGDTQYF. CDR3 in DNA: TGTGCCAGCAGTGGGGGTAGCGGAGATACGCAGTATTTT.

The gene calls are TRBV5-4 and TRBJ2-1, with 7 bases matching TRBD2. The CDR3 spans 13 residues. The germline V gene encodes CDR1 SGHNT and CDR2 YYREEE (reference sequence). The trim removed 5 bases at V and 7 bases at J, leaving 6 bases unmatched. CDR3 coding DNA: TGTGCCAGCAGGTGGGGGGGAGGGAATGAGCAGTTCTTC. The encoded protein is CASRWGGGNEQFF. The full variable domain, its missing parts supplied by reference TRBV5-4 and TRBJ2-1, is ETGVTQSPTHLIKTRGQQVTLRCSSQSGHNTVSWYQQALGQGPQFIFQYYREEENGRGNFPPRFSGLQFPNYSSELNVNALELDDSALYLCASRWGGGNEQFFGPGTRLTVL.